These 32 T cell receptor beta chains were sequenced from one sample in a study of T cell changes during pregnancy in multiple sclerosis. The repertoire was sequenced with immunoSEQ multiplex PCR; TCRdb's copy has only in-frame clones and lacks some. The sample records 65,000 to 85,000 clones, 94% being singletons. Source: peripheral blood, taken in the second trimester of pregnancy. All receptors derive from a female donor in good health, enrolled as a control in a pregnancy study.

This chain connects TRBV27 to TRBJ2-2, with D maybe TRBD2 (6 bases). Germline lookup yields CDR1 MNHEY and CDR2 SMNVEV (reference sequence). The CDR3 loop spans 16 amino acids. V shed 0 bases and J shed 0 bases, with 8 bases lying between them. This chain's CDR3 is CASSLSAGANTGELFF. The CDR3 nucleotides read TGTGCCAGCAGTTTATCAGCGGGCGCGAACACCGGGGAGCTGTTTTTT.

This chain connects TRBV28 to TRBJ2-5, with a possible D match to TRBD1 (6 bases). The CDR3 length is 16 residues. Germline CDR1 and CDR2: MDHEN and SYDVKM. V lost 3 bases to trimming and J lost 2 bases, with 16 bases between them. CDR3 in amino acids: CASSFRGGRRQETQYF. CDR3 bases: TGTGCCAGCAGTTTTAGAGGGGGACGGCGGCAAGAGACCCAGTACTTC.

The chain links TRBV5-7 to TRBJ2-5; maybe TRBD1 (5 bases). TRBV5-7 is reported as an ORF; its role is uncertain. The V gene lost 0 bases and the J gene lost 2 bases, with 5 bases spanning the gap. This CDR3 has 13 residues. The DNA for the CDR3 is TGTGCCAGCAGCTTGGACAGGCAAGAGACCCAGTACTTC. It specifies CASSLDRQETQYF.

The chain joins TRBV5-1 to TRBJ1-1; D not resolved. V dropped 2 bases and J dropped 1 base, with 9 bases sitting between them. This CDR3 has 14 residues. CDR1 is SGHRS and CDR2 is YFSETQ in the germline V gene. CDR3 loop: CASSFDAGNTEAFF. The CDR3 coding sequence is TGCGCCAGCAGCTTTGATGCCGGGAACACTGAAGCTTTCTTT.

As DNA, the CDR3 is TGTGCCAGCAGCTTGTCAGATAACTATGGCTACACCTTC. Protein product: CASSLSDNYGYTF. The rearrangement links TRBV5-5 to TRBJ1-2; no firm D call. The V and J ends lost 1 base and 1 base respectively, with 5 bases between them. CDR1 and CDR2 (germline): SGHKS, YYEKEE (reference sequence). This CDR3 comprises 13 residues.

This clone was seen just once. The rearrangement links TRBV30 to TRBJ2-7, with 7 bases lining up with TRBD2. This CDR3 is built from 14 residues. V shed 5 bases and J 0 bases; nucleotides not matched to a gene: 7. Germline V gene sequence: CDR1 GTSNPN, CDR2 SVGIG (reference sequence). This CDR3 reads CAWQRGQSSYEQYF. In DNA, the CDR3 is TGTGCCTGGCAGCGGGGCCAAAGCTCCTACGAGCAGTACTTC.

The genes are TRBV2 and TRBJ2-4, with unresolved D. Germline assignment: CDR1 SNHLY and CDR2 FYNNEI. The CDR3 spans 13 residues. The V and J ends lost 2 bases and 2 bases respectively, with 4 bases between them. CDR3 sequence reads: CASSEQSKNIQYF. Written as DNA, the CDR3 is TGTGCCAGCAGTGAACAGTCCAAAAACATTCAGTACTTC.

The V gene is TRBV18, the J gene TRBJ2-7, with TRBD1 identical over 7 bases. This CDR3 region has 15 residues. The V and J ends lost 5 bases and 5 bases, in that order; junction bases with no gene match: 12. Germline V gene data show CDR1 as KGHSH and CDR2 as LQKENI. The CDR3 is CASSSLYRDSHEQYF. In DNA form, the CDR3 reads TGTGCCAGCTCATCACTATACCGGGACAGTCACGAGCAGTACTTC.

The CDR3 loop reads CASARSGVSDTQYF. CDR3 sequence (DNA): TGTGCCAGCGCCCGTTCGGGTGTTTCAGATACGCAGTATTTT. The V gene is TRBV27, the J gene TRBJ2-3; D gene unclear. Trimming stripped 8 bases from V and 4 bases from J, with 16 bases between. The V gene's germline CDR1 is MNHEY and CDR2 SMNVEV (reference sequence). The CDR3 extends over 14 amino acids.

In its sample, this clone was seen a few times. The CDR3 DNA follows: TGTGCCTCACGGGACAACTCCTACGAGCAGTACTTC. This encodes CASRDNSYEQYF. The chain employs TRBV10-3 and TRBJ2-7, with a weak D call TRBD1 (6 bases). Germline V lookup: CDR1 ENHRY, CDR2 SYGVKD. The ends were cut back, 11 bases at V and 0 bases at J, with 11 bases in the middle. The CDR3 length is 12 residues.

This sequence joins TRBV29-1 and TRBJ2-3; TRBD2 matches 8 bases. CDR1 and CDR2 (germline): SQVTM, ANQGSEA. This CDR3 region has 19 residues. The V segment lost 5 bases and the J segment 1 base; nucleotides outside the gene matches: 20. The chain's CDR3 is CSVSFGGGIAGMGTDTQYF. The DNA of the CDR3 is TGCAGCGTTAGTTTTGGGGGCGGGATAGCGGGGATGGGCACAGATACGCAGTATTTT.

This sequence joins TRBV6-6 and TRBJ2-5; 8 bases are a match to TRBD1. The end of the DNA is better explained by TRBJ2-7, so the J call may be wrong. CDR3 length: 14 residues. In germline, CDR1 is MNHNY, CDR2 SVGAGI (reference sequence). CDR3 region: CASSPQGAGYEQYF. Written as DNA, the CDR3 is TGTGCCAGCAGTCCGCAGGGGGCCGGCTACGAGCAGTACTTC.

DNA for the CDR3: TGTGCCAGCAGCCCCCCGCGAATAGGGGTGGTTACGCAGTATTTT. This encodes CASSPPRIGVVTQYF. This rearrangement joins TRBV7-8 to TRBJ2-3, with D perhaps matching TRBD1 (5 bases). Germline V gene sequence: CDR1 SGHVS, CDR2 FQNEAQ. V was cut by 5 bases and J by 8 bases, with 20 bases left in between. The CDR3 extends over 15 amino acids.

The gene calls are TRBV4-1 and TRBJ2-7; 7 bases match TRBD1. This CDR3 is built from 16 residues. Germline V gives CDR1 MGHRA, CDR2 YSYEKL. V lost 0 bases to trimming and J lost 2 bases; unmatched junction nucleotides: 7. CDR3 nucleotides: TGCGCCAGCAGCCAAGATGCACAGGGGATCCCCTACGAGCAGTACTTC. It is translated as CASSQDAQGIPYEQYF.

A single count supports this clone. The chain links TRBV29-1 to TRBJ2-5; 7 nucleotides align to TRBD1. The CDR3 contains 16 residues. V lost 3 bases to trimming and J lost 5 bases; unmatched junction nucleotides: 15. In germline, CDR1 is SQVTM, CDR2 ANQGSEA. The CDR3 region has the DNA TGCAGCGTTGACTCCTCTACAGGGGTCCCAGAGGAGACCCAGTACTTC. Amino acid sequence: CSVDSSTGVPEETQYF.

This chain joins TRBV19 and TRBJ1-2; possibly TRBD1 for D (6 bases). Trimming pared 5 bases from V and 4 bases from J, leaving 23 bases between. Germline-derived CDR1 and CDR2 are LNHDA and SQIVND (reference sequence). CDR3 length: 17 residues. CDR3 bases: TGTGCCAGTAGTGACACCGCCAGCGGGGGCGAGCGCTATGGCTACACCTTC. Encoded protein: CASSDTASGGERYGYTF.

The genes are TRBV28 and TRBJ1-2, with TRBD1 matching over 10 bases. The germline V gene has CDR1 MDHEN and CDR2 SYDVKM. This CDR3 region has 14 residues. With 6 bases clipped from V and 4 bases from J, the junction kept 5 bases outside the gene matches. The CDR3 DNA reads as TGTGCCAGCAGGATAGGACAGGGGGTCTATGGCTACACCTTC. Protein: CASRIGQGVYGYTF.

V gene TRBV6-6 combines with J gene TRBJ1-4; TRBD1 matches 7 bases. Germline CDR1 reads MNHNY; CDR2 reads SVGAGI (reference sequence). The ends lost 6 bases at V and 7 bases at J; junction bases unmatched: 5. The CDR3 has 13 amino acids. The CDR3 DNA sequence: TGTGCCAGCAGCAATAGACAGGGTGAAAAACTGTTTTTT. It encodes CASSNRQGEKLFF.

V usage is TRBV7-2 and J usage is TRBJ2-2; the D is unclear. CDR1 SGHTA and CDR2 FQGNSA come from the germline V gene. The CDR3 spans 13 residues. Trimming cost V 5 bases and J 7 bases, with 11 bases left between them. CDR3 sequence (DNA): TGTGCCAGCAGCCCCCGGGTACTCGGGGAGCTGTTTTTT. Its protein is CASSPRVLGELFF.

The CDR3 bases are TGCGCCAGCAGCTTTGCGGGAGGGGACTACGAGCAGTACTTC. Residues: CASSFAGGDYEQYF. This sequence joins TRBV5-1 and TRBJ2-7; 9 bases align to TRBD2. Germline CDR1 SGHRS, CDR2 YFSETQ. Trimming cost V 2 bases and J 3 bases; bases outside gene matches: 3. This CDR3 is built from 14 residues.

The chain recombines TRBV5-1 with TRBJ2-2; 12 bases fit TRBD2. The CDR3 has 21 amino acids. The germline V gene encodes CDR1 SGHRS and CDR2 YFSETQ. The V gene end was trimmed by 0 bases and the J gene end by 1 base; junction bases not matched to a gene: 13. CDR3 amino acids: CASSLVLGASGRDKNTGELFF. The CDR3 coding sequence is TGCGCCAGCAGCTTGGTATTAGGGGCTAGCGGGAGGGATAAGAACACCGGGGAGCTGTTTTTT.

The rearrangement uses TRBV29-1 and TRBJ2-3; 12 bases fit TRBD2. Germline loops: CDR1 SQVTM, CDR2 ANQGSEA. This CDR3 is 17 amino acids long. The V gene end was trimmed by 7 bases and the J gene end by 1 base; junction bases not matched to a gene: 12. Written as DNA, the CDR3 is TGCAGCGCTGGGCTAGCGGGAGGGCCCTCGGGCACAGATACGCAGTATTTT. Its translation: CSAGLAGGPSGTDTQYF.

The V call is TRBV28, the J call TRBJ2-4, with a tentative D call TRBD1 (5 bases). The V gene lost 5 bases and the J gene lost 3 bases, with 14 bases spanning the gap. CDR3 length: 15 amino acids. Germline V gene lookup returns CDR1 MDHEN and CDR2 SYDVKM. In DNA form, the CDR3 reads TGTGCCAGCAGTCTCAGGGTGCGAGTCAAAAACATTCAGTACTTC. It is translated as CASSLRVRVKNIQYF.

The chain links TRBV6-1 to TRBJ2-2; D is unclear. This CDR3 comprises 15 residues. From germline, CDR1 is MNHNS and CDR2 SASEGT. Trimming cost V 1 base and J 2 bases, with 8 bases left between them. The CDR3 DNA sequence: TGTGCCAGCAGTGAAGGGCTGGCAAACACCGGGGAGCTGTTTTTT. Its protein is CASSEGLANTGELFF.

The chain combines TRBV7-9 with TRBJ2-1; possibly TRBD1 for D (6 bases). Trimming cost V 2 bases and J 9 bases, with 11 bases left between them. CDR3 length equals 13 residues. CDR1 is SEHNR, CDR2 FQNEAQ, per germline (reference sequence). Here the CDR3 reads CASSLRGIAEQFF. The CDR3 DNA reads as TGTGCCAGCAGCTTAAGGGGGATCGCTGAGCAGTTCTTC.

The chain carries TRBV29-1 and TRBJ2-3, with TRBD2 matching over 14 bases. The CDR3 loop spans 14 amino acids. V shed 7 bases and J 5 bases; nucleotides not matched to a gene: 5. Looked up from germline, CDR1 is SQVTM and CDR2 is ANQGSEA. The CDR3 spells CSGGLAGAIDTQYF. The CDR3 DNA reads as TGCAGCGGGGGACTAGCGGGAGCGATAGATACGCAGTATTTT.

The chain uses TRBV6-7 and TRBJ2-1, with D possibly being TRBD2 (5 bases). TRBV6-7 is filed as an ORF, its function uncertain. This CDR3 has 16 amino acids. V lost 0 bases, J lost 8 bases, and 17 bases lay in between. CDR3 sequence reads: CASSYSKRGPFYEQFF. The DNA of the CDR3 is TGTGCCAGCAGTTACTCGAAGCGAGGGCCGTTTTATGAGCAGTTCTTC.

The rearrangement joins TRBV19 to TRBJ2-1; 9 bases fit TRBD2. Germline values: CDR1 LNHDA, CDR2 SQIVND (reference sequence). The junction had 12 bases not matched to a gene; V was cut back by 11 bases and J by 10 bases. This CDR3 has 13 residues. The CDR3 region has the DNA TGTGCCTCCTCGGGTAGCGGGAGCGTGGAGCAGTTCTTC. Translation gives CASSGSGSVEQFF.

CDR3 DNA sequence: TGTGCCAGCAGCCCGAGGTGGGCGGGAGGACCAGATACGCAGTATTTT. Translating it yields CASSPRWAGGPDTQYF. V is TRBV5-6 and J is TRBJ2-3; TRBD2 matches at 8 bases. Trimming cost V 4 bases and J 4 bases; bases outside gene matches: 11. CDR1 and CDR2 (germline): SGHDT, YYEEEE. The CDR3 runs to 16 residues.

The V gene is TRBV5-1, the J gene TRBJ2-2; a weak D match, TRBD1 (6 bases). This CDR3 region has 14 residues. Between the trimmed V and J ends, which lost 3 bases and 7 bases, there was a span of 13 bases. CDR1 SGHRS and CDR2 YFSETQ come from the germline V gene. CDR3 sequence (DNA): TGCGCCAGCAGCTCTTATGTAGGGGGCGGGGAGCTGTTTTTT. Its protein product is CASSSYVGGGELFF.

The chain employs TRBV2 and TRBJ2-5; maybe TRBD2 (6 bases). The germline CDR1 and CDR2 sequences are SNHLY and FYNNEI. Trimming removed 3 bases from V and 5 bases from J, with 10 bases in between. The CDR3 consists of 13 residues. The chain's CDR3 is CASSEEGFETQYF. CDR3 nucleotides: TGTGCCAGCAGTGAGGAGGGGTTCGAGACCCAGTACTTC.

The chain combines TRBV4-1 with TRBJ2-2; 13 nucleotides line up with TRBD2. The V and J ends lost 4 bases and 1 base, in that order; junction bases with no gene match: 3. The CDR3 spans 17 residues. The V gene's germline CDR1 is MGHRA and CDR2 YSYEKL. CDR3 sequence: CASSPGLAGVNTGELFF. Written as DNA, the CDR3 is TGCGCCAGCAGCCCCGGACTAGCGGGAGTGAACACCGGGGAGCTGTTTTTT.